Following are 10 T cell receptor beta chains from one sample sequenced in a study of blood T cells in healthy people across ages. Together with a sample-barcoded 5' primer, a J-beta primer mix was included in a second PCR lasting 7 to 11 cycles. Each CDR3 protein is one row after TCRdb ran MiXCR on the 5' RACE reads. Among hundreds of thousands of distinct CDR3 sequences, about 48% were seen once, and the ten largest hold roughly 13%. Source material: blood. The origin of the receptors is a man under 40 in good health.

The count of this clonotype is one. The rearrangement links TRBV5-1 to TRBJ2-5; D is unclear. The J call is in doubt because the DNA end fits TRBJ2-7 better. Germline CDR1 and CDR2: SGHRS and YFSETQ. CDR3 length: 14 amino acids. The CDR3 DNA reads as TGCGCCAGCAGCATTATTGGGGATTTAAACGAGCAGTACTTC. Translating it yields CASSIIGDLNEQYF.

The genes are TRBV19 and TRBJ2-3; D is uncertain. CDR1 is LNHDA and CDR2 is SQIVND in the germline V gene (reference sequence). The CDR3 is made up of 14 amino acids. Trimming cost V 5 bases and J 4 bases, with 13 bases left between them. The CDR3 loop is CASSSGPSADTQYF. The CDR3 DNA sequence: TGTGCCAGTAGTTCTGGACCGAGCGCAGATACGCAGTATTTT.

CDR3 region: CASSQRGGGRETQYF. As DNA, the CDR3 is TGTGCCAGCTCACAACGTGGGGGAGGCCGAGAGACCCAGTACTTC. The chain recombines TRBV18 with TRBJ2-5; D may be TRBD2 (6 bases). CDR1 is KGHSH and CDR2 is LQKENI in the germline V gene. V lost 4 bases and J 4 bases, leaving 16 bases between the germline ends. The CDR3 consists of 15 residues.

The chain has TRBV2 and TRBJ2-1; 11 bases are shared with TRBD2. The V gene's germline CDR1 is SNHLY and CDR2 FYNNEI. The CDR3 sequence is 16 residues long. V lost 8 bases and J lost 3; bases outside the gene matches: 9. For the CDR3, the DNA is TGTGCCAGCCGATCGGGACTAGCGGAGAACTACAATGAGCAGTTCTTC. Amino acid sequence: CASRSGLAENYNEQFF.

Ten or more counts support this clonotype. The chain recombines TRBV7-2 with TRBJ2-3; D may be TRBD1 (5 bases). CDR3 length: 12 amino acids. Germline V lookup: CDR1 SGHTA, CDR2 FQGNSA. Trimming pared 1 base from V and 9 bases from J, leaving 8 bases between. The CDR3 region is CASSLETGTQYF. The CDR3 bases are TGTGCCAGCAGCTTAGAAACAGGAACGCAGTATTTT.

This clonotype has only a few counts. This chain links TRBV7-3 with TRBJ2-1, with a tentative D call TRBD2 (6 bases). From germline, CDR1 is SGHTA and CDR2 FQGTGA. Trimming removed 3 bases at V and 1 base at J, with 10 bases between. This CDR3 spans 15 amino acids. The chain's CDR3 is CASSFGRGSYNEQFF. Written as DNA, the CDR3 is TGTGCCAGCAGCTTCGGACGGGGGTCCTACAATGAGCAGTTCTTC. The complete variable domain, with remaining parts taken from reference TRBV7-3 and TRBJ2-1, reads GAGVSQTPSNKVTEKGKYVELRCDPISGHTALYWYRQSLGQGPEFLIYFQGTGAADDSGLPNDRFFAVRPEGSVSTLKIQRTERGDSAVYLCASSFGRGSYNEQFFGPGTRLTVL.

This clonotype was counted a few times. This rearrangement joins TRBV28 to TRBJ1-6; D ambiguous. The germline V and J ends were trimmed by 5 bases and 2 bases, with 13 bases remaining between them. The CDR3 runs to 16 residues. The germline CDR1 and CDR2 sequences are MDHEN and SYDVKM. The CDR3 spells CASSRSPVAYNSPLHF. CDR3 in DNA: TGTGCCAGCAGTAGGTCACCAGTAGCCTATAATTCACCCCTCCACTTT.

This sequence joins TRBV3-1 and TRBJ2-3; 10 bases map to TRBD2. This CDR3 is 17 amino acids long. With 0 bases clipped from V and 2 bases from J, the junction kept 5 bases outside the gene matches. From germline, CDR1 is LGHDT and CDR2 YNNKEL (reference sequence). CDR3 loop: CASSQDLAGALTDTQYF. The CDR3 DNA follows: TGTGCCAGCAGCCAAGATCTAGCGGGGGCCCTCACAGATACGCAGTATTTT.

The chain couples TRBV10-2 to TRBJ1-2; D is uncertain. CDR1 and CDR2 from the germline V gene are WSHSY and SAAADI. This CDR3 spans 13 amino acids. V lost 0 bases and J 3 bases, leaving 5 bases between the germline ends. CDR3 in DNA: TGCGCCAGCAGTGAGTCCATTCACTATGGCTACACCTTC. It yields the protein CASSESIHYGYTF.

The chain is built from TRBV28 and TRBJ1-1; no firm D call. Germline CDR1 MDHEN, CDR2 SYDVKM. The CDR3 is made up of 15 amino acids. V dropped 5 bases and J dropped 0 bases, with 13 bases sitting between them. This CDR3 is CASSPWGGMNTEAFF. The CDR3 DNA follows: TGTGCCAGCAGTCCATGGGGTGGCATGAACACTGAAGCTTTCTTT.